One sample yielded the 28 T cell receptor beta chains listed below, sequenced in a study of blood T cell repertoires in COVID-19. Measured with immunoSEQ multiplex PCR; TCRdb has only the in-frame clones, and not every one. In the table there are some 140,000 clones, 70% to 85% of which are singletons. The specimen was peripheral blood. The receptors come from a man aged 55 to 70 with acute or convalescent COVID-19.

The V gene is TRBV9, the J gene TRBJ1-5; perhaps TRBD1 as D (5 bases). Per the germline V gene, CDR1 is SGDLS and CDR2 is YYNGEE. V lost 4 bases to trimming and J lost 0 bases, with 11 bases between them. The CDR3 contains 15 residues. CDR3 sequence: CASSFSTDSNQPQHF. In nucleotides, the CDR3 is TGTGCCAGCAGCTTCTCGACAGATAGCAATCAGCCCCAGCATTTT.

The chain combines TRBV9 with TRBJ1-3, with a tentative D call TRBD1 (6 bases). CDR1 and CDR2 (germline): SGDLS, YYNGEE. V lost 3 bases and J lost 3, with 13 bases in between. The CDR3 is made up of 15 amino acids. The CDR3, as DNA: TGTGCCAGCAGCGCCCCCGGGACACTTGGAAACACCATATATTTT. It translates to CASSAPGTLGNTIYF.

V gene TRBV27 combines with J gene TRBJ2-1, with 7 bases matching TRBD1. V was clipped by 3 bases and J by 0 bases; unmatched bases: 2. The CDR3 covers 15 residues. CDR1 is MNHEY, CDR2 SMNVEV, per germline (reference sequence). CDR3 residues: CASSFGDSSYNEQFF. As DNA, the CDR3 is TGTGCCAGCAGTTTCGGGGACAGCTCCTACAATGAGCAGTTCTTC.

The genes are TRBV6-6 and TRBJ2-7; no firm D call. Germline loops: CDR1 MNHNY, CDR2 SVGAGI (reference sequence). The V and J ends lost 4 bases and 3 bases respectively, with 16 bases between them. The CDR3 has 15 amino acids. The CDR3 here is CASSSPGLMNYEQYF. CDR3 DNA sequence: TGTGCCAGCAGTTCCCCAGGCCTCATGAACTACGAGCAGTACTTC.

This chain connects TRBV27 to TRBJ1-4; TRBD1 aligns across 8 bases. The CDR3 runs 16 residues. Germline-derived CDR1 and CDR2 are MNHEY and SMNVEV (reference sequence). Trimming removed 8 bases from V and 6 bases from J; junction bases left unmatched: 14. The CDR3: CASSHYRQGAYEKLFF. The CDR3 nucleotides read TGTGCCAGCTCCCACTACCGGCAGGGGGCGTATGAAAAACTGTTTTTT.

This chain's CDR3 is CASSQAQVFGNTIYF. The DNA of the CDR3 is TGTGCCAGCAGCCAAGCACAGGTTTTTGGAAACACCATATATTTT. The V gene is TRBV3-1 (or the pseudogene TRBV3-2), the J gene TRBJ1-3; the D gene is possibly TRBD1 (5 bases). Trimming stripped 1 base from V and 3 bases from J, with 10 bases between. The CDR3 is 15 residues long. Germline lookup yields CDR1 LGHDT and CDR2 YNNKEL (reference sequence).

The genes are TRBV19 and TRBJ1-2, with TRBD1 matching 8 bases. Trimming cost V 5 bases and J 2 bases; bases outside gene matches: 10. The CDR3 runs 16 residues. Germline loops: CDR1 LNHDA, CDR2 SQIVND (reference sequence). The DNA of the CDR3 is TGTGCCAGTAGTCCACCGACAGGGGTGGCCAACTATGGCTACACCTTC. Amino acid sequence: CASSPPTGVANYGYTF. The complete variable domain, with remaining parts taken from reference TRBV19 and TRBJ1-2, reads DGGITQSPKYLFRKEGQNVTLSCEQNLNHDAMYWYRQDPGQGLRLIYYSQIVNDFQKGDIAEGYSVSREKKESFPLTVTSAQKNPTAFYLCASSPPTGVANYGYTFGSGTRLTVV.

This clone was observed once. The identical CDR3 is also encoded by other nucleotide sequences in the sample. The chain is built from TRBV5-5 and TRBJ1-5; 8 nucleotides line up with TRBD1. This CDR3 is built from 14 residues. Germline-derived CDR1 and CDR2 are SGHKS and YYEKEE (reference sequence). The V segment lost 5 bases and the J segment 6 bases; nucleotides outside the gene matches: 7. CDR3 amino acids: CASSLDRGSQPQHF. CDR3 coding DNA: TGTGCCAGCAGTCTTGACAGGGGAAGTCAGCCCCAGCATTTT.

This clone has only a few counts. The CDR3 sequence is CASSVEEGRVQETQYF. CDR3 DNA sequence: TGTGCCAGCAGCGTAGAAGAGGGCCGGGTCCAAGAGACCCAGTACTTC. This chain links TRBV9 with TRBJ2-5; TRBD2 might be the D (5 bases). Germline CDR1 reads SGDLS; CDR2 reads YYNGEE. V was cut by 0 bases and J by 1 base, with 13 bases left in between. This CDR3 contains 16 residues.

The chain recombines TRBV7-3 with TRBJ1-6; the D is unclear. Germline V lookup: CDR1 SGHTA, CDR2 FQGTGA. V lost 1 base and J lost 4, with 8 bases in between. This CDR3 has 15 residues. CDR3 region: CASSLSTAYNSPLHF. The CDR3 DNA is TGTGCCAGCAGCTTAAGCACAGCTTATAATTCACCCCTCCACTTT.

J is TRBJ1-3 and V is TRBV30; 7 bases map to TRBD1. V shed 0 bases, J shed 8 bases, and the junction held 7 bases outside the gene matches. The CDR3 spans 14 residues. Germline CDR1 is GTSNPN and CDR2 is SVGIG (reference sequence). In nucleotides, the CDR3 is TGTGCCTGGAGTGTTGGGCAGGGGGGACACACCATATATTTT. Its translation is CAWSVGQGGHTIYF.

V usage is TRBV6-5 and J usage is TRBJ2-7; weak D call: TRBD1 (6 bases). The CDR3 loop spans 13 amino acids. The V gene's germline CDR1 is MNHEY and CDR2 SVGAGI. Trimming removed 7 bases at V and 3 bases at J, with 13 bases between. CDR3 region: CASIADSDYEQYF. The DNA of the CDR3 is TGTGCCAGCATTGCGGACAGTGACTACGAGCAGTACTTC.

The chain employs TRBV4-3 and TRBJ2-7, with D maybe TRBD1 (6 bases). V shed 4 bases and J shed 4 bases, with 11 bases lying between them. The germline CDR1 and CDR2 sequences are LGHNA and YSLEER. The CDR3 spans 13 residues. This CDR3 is CASSLSGEYEQYF. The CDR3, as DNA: TGCGCCAGCAGCCTCTCAGGGGAATACGAGCAGTACTTC.

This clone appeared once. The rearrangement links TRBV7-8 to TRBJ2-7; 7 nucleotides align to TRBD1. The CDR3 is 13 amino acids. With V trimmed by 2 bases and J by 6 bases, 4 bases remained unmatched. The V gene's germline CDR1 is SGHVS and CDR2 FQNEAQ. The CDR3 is CASSLQTGTEQYF. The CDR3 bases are TGTGCCAGCAGCTTACAGACAGGGACCGAGCAGTACTTC.

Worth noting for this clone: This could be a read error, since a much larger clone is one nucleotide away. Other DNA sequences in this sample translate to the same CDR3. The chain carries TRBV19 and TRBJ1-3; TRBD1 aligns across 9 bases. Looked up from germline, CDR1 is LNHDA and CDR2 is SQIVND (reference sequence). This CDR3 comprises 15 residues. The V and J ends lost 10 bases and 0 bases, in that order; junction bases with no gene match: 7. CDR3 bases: TGTGCCACTCGGGACAGGGCATTCTCTGGAAACACCATATATTTT. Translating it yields CATRDRAFSGNTIYF.

CDR3 protein: CASTPSGIWTGELFF. In nucleotides, the CDR3 is TGTGCCAGTACCCCTAGCGGGATTTGGACCGGGGAGCTGTTTTTT. The genes are TRBV19 and TRBJ2-2, with 9 nucleotides matching TRBD2. V lost 7 bases to trimming and J lost 5 bases; unmatched junction nucleotides: 8. The CDR3 covers 15 residues. Germline V gene lookup returns CDR1 LNHDA and CDR2 SQIVND (reference sequence).

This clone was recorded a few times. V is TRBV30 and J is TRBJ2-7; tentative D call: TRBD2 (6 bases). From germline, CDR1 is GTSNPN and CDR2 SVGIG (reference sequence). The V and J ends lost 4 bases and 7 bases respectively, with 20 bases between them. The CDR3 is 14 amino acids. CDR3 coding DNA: TGTGCCTGGACCTCCGGGACTCTCTTAGGGGAGCAGTACTTC. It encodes CAWTSGTLLGEQYF.

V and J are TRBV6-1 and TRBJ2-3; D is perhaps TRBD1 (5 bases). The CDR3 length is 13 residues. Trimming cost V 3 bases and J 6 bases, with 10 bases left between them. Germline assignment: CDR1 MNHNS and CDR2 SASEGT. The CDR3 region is CASSDRVRDTQYF. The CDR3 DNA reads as TGTGCCAGCAGTGACAGGGTCAGGGATACGCAGTATTTT.

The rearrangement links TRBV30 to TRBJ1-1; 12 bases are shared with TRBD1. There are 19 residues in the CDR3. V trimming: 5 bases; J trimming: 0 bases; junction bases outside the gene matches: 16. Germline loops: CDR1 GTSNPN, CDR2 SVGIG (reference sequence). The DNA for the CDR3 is TGTGCCTGGTTTGGGGACAGGGGGCGCGGCGGGCAAATGAACACTGAAGCTTTCTTT. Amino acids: CAWFGDRGRGGQMNTEAFF.

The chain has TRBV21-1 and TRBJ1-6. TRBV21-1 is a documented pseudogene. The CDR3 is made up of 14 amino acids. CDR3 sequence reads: CASSPLGGASPLHF. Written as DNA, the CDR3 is TGTGCCAGCAGCCCCCTTGGAGGGGCTTCACCCCTCCACTTT.

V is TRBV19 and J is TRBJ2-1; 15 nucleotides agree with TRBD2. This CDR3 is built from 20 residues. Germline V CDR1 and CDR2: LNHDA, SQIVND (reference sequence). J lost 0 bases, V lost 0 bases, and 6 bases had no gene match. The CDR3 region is CASSIEGLAGGGSSYNEQFF. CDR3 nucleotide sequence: TGTGCCAGTAGTATAGAAGGACTAGCGGGAGGGGGGAGCTCCTACAATGAGCAGTTCTTC.

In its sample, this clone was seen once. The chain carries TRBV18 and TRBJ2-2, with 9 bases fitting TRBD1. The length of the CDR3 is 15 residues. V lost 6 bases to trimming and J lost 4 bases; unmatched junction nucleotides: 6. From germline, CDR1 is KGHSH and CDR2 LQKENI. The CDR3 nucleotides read TGTGCCAGCTCCCCGGGACAGGGTTTCACCGGGGAGCTGTTTTTT. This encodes CASSPGQGFTGELFF.

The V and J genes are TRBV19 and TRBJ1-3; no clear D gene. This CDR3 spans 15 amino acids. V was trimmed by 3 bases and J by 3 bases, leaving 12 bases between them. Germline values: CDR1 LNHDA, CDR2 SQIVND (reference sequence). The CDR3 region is CASSISAGSGNTIYF. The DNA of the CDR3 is TGTGCCAGTAGTATTTCCGCGGGGAGTGGAAACACCATATATTTT.

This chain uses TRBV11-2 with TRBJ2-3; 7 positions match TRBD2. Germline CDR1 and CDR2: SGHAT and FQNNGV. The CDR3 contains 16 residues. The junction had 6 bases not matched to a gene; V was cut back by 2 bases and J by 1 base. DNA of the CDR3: TGTGCCAGCAGCTTATTGGCGGGAGTCGGCACAGATACGCAGTATTTT. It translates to CASSLLAGVGTDTQYF.

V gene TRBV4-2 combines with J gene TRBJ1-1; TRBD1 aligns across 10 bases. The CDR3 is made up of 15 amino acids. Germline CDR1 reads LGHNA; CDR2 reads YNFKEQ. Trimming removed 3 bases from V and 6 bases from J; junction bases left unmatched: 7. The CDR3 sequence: CASSHGDRGLSEAFF. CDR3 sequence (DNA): TGTGCCAGCAGCCACGGTGACAGGGGGCTTTCTGAAGCTTTCTTT.

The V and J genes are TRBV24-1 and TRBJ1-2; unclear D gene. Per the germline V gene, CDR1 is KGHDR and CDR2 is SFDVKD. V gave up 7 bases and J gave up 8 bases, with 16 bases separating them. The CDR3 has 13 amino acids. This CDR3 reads CATRPEAGGGYTF. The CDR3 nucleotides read TGTGCCACCAGGCCCGAAGCAGGAGGCGGCTACACCTTC.

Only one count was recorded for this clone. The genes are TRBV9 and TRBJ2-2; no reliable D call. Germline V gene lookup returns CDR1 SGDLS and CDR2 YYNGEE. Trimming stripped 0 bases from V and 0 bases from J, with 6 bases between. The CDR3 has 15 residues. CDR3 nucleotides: TGTGCCAGCAGCGTAGGGGCCGCGAACACCGGGGAGCTGTTTTTT. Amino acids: CASSVGAANTGELFF.

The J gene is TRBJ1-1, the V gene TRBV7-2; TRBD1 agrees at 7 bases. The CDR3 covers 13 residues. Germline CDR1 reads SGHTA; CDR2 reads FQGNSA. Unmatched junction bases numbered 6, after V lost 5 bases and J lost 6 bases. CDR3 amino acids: CASSAIQGSEAFF. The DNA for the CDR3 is TGTGCCAGCAGCGCAATACAGGGGTCTGAAGCTTTCTTT.